A single sample gave rise to the 6 T cell receptor beta chains below, sequenced in a study of pediatric ulcerative colitis. Sequencing was performed with immunoSEQ multiplex PCR; in TCRdb, only in-frame clones are kept and a portion is missing. Among tens of thousands of clones listed, around 86% were seen once. The sequenced sample consisted of blood. The origin of the receptors is a boy aged 5-17 years who was a control in a study of pediatric ulcerative colitis.

The chain carries TRBV9 and TRBJ1-2, with D possibly being TRBD1 (5 bases). Trimming shortened V by 3 bases and J by 1 base, and 10 bases separated the two germline ends. This CDR3 is 14 amino acids long. In germline, CDR1 is SGDLS, CDR2 YYNGEE. Written as DNA, the CDR3 is TGTGCCAGCAGCGCCCGGGACTTTAACTATGGCTACACCTTC. It translates to CASSARDFNYGYTF.

Worth noting for this clone: This sample also contains other DNA sequences that code for the same CDR3. The chain joins TRBV6-1 to TRBJ2-7, with a weak D call TRBD2 (5 bases). V was trimmed by 2 bases and J by 10 bases, leaving 12 bases between them. In germline, CDR1 is MNHNS, CDR2 SASEGT. This CDR3 region has 12 residues. DNA of the CDR3: TGTGCCAGCAGTGAAAGGTCCGGAGGACAGTACTTC. As protein: CASSERSGGQYF.

V gene TRBV7-9 combines with J gene TRBJ2-7; 7 bases map to TRBD1. The length of the CDR3 is 15 residues. The V gene's germline CDR1 is SEHNR and CDR2 FQNEAQ (reference sequence). J lost 0 bases, V lost 0 bases, and 2 bases had no gene match. The CDR3 spells CASSLATGNSYEQYF. In DNA, the CDR3 is TGTGCCAGCAGCTTAGCGACAGGGAACTCCTACGAGCAGTACTTC.

This chain links TRBV25-1 with TRBJ2-2; D gene uncertain. Trimming took 3 bases from V and 0 from J, leaving 2 bases between them. Per the germline V gene, CDR1 is MGHDK and CDR2 is SYGVNS. The CDR3 is 13 amino acids. CDR3 in amino acids: CASSDPNTGELFF. The CDR3 nucleotides are TGTGCCAGCAGTGATCCGAACACCGGGGAGCTGTTTTTT.

V usage is TRBV6-5 and J usage is TRBJ2-1; D is ambiguous. V was cut by 5 bases and J by 6 bases, with 11 bases left in between. Germline loops: CDR1 MNHEY, CDR2 SVGAGI. The CDR3 totals 13 residues. The CDR3 sequence: CASSVNPGNEQFF. The CDR3 DNA reads TGTGCCAGCAGTGTCAACCCCGGCAATGAGCAGTTCTTC.

V is TRBV19 and J is TRBJ2-3; D may be TRBD1 (6 bases). The CDR3 covers 16 residues. The germline V gene has CDR1 LNHDA and CDR2 SQIVND (reference sequence). Trimming cost V 6 bases and J 0 bases, with 16 bases left between them. In nucleotides, the CDR3 is TGTGCCAGTAGGAACTCAGGGGCCGAGAGCACAGATACGCAGTATTTT. Its protein is CASRNSGAESTDTQYF.